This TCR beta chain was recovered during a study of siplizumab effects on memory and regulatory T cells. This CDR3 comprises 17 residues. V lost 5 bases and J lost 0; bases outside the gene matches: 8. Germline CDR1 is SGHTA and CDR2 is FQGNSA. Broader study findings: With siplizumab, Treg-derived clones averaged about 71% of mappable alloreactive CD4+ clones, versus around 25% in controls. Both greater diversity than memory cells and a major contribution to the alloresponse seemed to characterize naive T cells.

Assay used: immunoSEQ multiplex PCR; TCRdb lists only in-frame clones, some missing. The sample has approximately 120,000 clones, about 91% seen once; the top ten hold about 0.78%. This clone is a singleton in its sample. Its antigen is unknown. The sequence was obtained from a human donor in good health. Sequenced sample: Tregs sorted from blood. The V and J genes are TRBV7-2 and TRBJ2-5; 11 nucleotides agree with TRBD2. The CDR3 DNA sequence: TGTGCCAGCAGCCCTGGAATAGCGGGAGGGTACCAAGAGACCCAGTACTTC. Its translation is CASSPGIAGGYQETQYF.